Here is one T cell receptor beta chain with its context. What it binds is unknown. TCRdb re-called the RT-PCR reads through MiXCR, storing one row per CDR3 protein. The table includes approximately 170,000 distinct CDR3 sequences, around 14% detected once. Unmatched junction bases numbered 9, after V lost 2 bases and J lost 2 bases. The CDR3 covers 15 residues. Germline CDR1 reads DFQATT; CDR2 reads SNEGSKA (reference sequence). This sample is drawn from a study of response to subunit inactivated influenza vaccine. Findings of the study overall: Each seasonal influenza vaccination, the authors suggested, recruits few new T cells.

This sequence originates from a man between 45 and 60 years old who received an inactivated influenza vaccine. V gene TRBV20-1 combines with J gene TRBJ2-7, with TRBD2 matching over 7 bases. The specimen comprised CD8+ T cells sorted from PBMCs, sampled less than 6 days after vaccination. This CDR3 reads CSARRGGGLPYEQYF. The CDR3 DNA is TGCAGTGCTAGACGTGGGGGGGGATTACCCTACGAGCAGTACTTC.